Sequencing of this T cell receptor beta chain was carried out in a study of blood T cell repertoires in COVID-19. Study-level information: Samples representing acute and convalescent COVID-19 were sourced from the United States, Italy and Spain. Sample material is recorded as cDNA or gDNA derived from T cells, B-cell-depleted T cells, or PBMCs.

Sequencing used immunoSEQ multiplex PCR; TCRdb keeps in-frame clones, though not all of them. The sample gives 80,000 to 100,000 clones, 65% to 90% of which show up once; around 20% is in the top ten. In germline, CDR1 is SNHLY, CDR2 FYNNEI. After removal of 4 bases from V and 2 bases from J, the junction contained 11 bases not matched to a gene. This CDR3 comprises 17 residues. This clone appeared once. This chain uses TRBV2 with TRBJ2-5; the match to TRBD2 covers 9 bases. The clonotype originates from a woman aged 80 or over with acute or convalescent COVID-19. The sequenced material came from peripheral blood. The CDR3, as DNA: TGTGCCAGCAGTGGCCGATGGGCTAGCGGGGATCAAGAGACCCAGTACTTC. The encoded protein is CASSGRWASGDQETQYF.